The clone carrying this TCR beta chain appeared a few times. Its antigen remains unidentified. The CDR3 length is 14 residues. V lost 6 bases, J lost 6 bases, and 9 bases stayed unmatched. Germline CDR1 reads KGHSH; CDR2 reads LQKENI. This sample was included in a study of beta chain features in type 1 diabetes. Findings and caveats of the study: Within the patient group, naive, central memory and Treg TCRB repertoires appeared more similar to each other than within healthy donors.

Sorting of CD4+ naive, central memory, regulatory and stem cell-like memory cells was performed via CD45RO/CCR7/CD25/CD127/CD95/CD27. Since all of the isolated RNA was reverse transcribed, expressed TCRB transcripts were what got sequenced. Assay: immunoSEQ multiplex PCR; the TCRdb copy retains only in-frame clones and omits some. This table has hundreds of thousands of clones, roughly 15% appearing once. The sequenced sample consisted of naive CD4+ T cells from blood. V and J are TRBV18 and TRBJ2-7, with 9 bases identical to TRBD1. The TCR comes from a woman aged 18-29 years in good health. The DNA of the CDR3 is TGTGCCAGCTCCCCAAGGACAGGGGAGGCCGAGCAGTACTTC. Protein product: CASSPRTGEAEQYF.